This is a list of T cell receptor beta chains from one sample in a study of Graves' ophthalmopathy and Graves' hyperthyroidism. TCRdb re-called the multiplex PCR reads with MiXCR, one entry per CDR3 protein. Here the sample spans roughly 600,000 distinct CDR3 sequences, less than 45% being singletons. Source material: peripheral blood or thyroid tissue (not recorded which). These receptors all come from an adult man with Graves' hyperthyroidism. CDR3s include the opening cysteine and the closing phenylalanine or tryptophan. Each record gives: V gene, D gene, J gene, clone size, CDR3 DNA, CDR3 protein. D genes are given only for firm matches. Only some rows state a clone size, as once, few, many or a class for expanded clones.

TRBV6-9	-	TRBJ1-5	many	TGTGCCAGCAGTGAACACTGGAATCAGCCCCAGCATTTT	CASSEHWNQPQHF
TRBV19	-	TRBJ1-2	-	TGTGCCAGTAGTCTCCGACAGGACTATGGCTACACCTTC	CASSLRQDYGYTF
TRBV30	-	TRBJ2-7	few	TGTGCCTGGAGTGTGTTATCCCTCTCCTACGAGCAGTACTTC	CAWSVLSLSYEQYF
TRBV29-1	-	TRBJ1-2	many	TGCAGCGTTTCGACAACTAACTATGGCTACACCTTC	CSVSTTNYGYTF
TRBV24-1	TRBD1	TRBJ2-5	-	TGTGCCAGCAGTGTCGGACAGGGGACCCAGTACTTC	CASSVGQGTQYF
TRBV6-5	TRBD2	TRBJ2-3	-	TGTGCCAGCAGTTACCAAGCGGGGGTATACGCAGATACGCAGTATTTT	CASSYQAGVYADTQYF
TRBV7-3	TRBD1	TRBJ1-2	once	TGTGCCAGCAGCTTACAGGGGGCAGTCTATGGCTACACCTTC	CASSLQGAVYGYTF
TRBV7-6	TRBD2	TRBJ2-6	few	TGTGCCAGCAGCTTAGCCCCGGGCTACGGACTAGCGGGGAAATTATCTGGGGCCAACGTCCTGACTTTC	CASSLAPGYGLAGKLSGANVLTF
TRBV7-2	TRBD2	TRBJ2-5	many	TGTGCCAGCAGCTGGACTAGCGGGAAGCAAGAGACCCAGTACTTC	CASSWTSGKQETQYF
TRBV7-6	-	TRBJ2-2	-	TGTGCCAGCAGCTTAGCCGTCTCTGGGGCCAACACCGGGGAGCTGTTTTTT	CASSLAVSGANTGELFF
TRBV2	-	TRBJ2-2	-	TGTGCCAGCAGTTTAGAGGGAGTAAACACCGGGGAGCTGTTTTTT	CASSLEGVNTGELFF
TRBV29-1	TRBD1	TRBJ1-2	-	TGCAGCGTTGAAAAGGGAACAGGGGGCTCGGGCAATGGCTACACCTTC	CSVEKGTGGSGNGYTF
TRBV19	-	TRBJ2-2	many	TGTGCCAGTAGTATAGAGGGTCGCGGCACCGGGGAGCTGTTTTTT	CASSIEGRGTGELFF
TRBV7-9	-	TRBJ2-5	-	TGTGCCAGCAGCTTACCCGCCCAGAGAGGAGAGACCCAGTACTTC	CASSLPAQRGETQYF
TRBV24-1	-	TRBJ2-7	many	TGTGCCACCAGTGATACACTCACCTACGAGCAGTACTTC	CATSDTLTYEQYF
TRBV7-9	-	TRBJ2-5	many	TGTGCCAGCAGCTTAGAACCGGACCAAGAGACCCAGTACTTC	CASSLEPDQETQYF
TRBV12-3/TRBV12-4	TRBD1	TRBJ1-2	many	TGTGCCAGCAGTCCCAGGACAGGGTTCGTAGGTGGCTACACCTTC	CASSPRTGFVGGYTF
TRBV20-1	-	TRBJ2-5	-	TGCAGTGCTAGAGAAGGTAGTGGTCCGGAGACCCAGTACTTC	CSAREGSGPETQYF
TRBV6-5	-	TRBJ2-2	-	TGTGCCAGCAGTAGTTACGAGTACACCGGGGAGCTGTTTTTT	CASSSYEYTGELFF
TRBV29-1	-	TRBJ2-7	-	TGCAGCTTAGGAGGAGAGTACGAGCAGTACTTC	CSLGGEYEQYF
TRBV15	-	TRBJ2-7	many	TGTGCCACCAGCAGAGAATTTACCTACGAGCAGTACTTC	CATSREFTYEQYF
TRBV7-6	TRBD1	TRBJ1-5	-	TGTGCCAGCAGCCTCGGACAGGGCGTCCAGCATTTT	CASSLGQGVQHF
TRBV5-4	-	TRBJ2-5	many	TGTGCCAGCAGCTTGGAACAGGAGGAGACCCAGTACTTC	CASSLEQEETQYF
TRBV4-1	-	TRBJ2-7	few	TGCGCCAGCAGCCAAGTTCGGGACCTCTACGAGCAGTACTTC	CASSQVRDLYEQYF
TRBV28	-	TRBJ2-7	many	TGTGCCAGCAGTTTATGGGCGGTAAGCTCCTACGAGCAGTACTTC	CASSLWAVSSYEQYF
TRBV20-1	-	TRBJ1-6	-	TGCAGTAACAGACAAGGAAATTCACCCCTCCACTTT	CSNRQGNSPLHF
TRBV7-2	-	TRBJ2-2	once	TGTGCCAGCAGCTTAATGGGGAAGCCAGGAACCGGGGAGCTGTTTTTT	CASSLMGKPGTGELFF
TRBV15	-	TRBJ1-3	-	TGTGCCACCAGCAGTGGGGTGGCTAGAGGGGGTGAAAACACCATATATTTT	CATSSGVARGGENTIYF
TRBV2	TRBD1	TRBJ1-6	many	TGTGCCAGCAACGGACAGGGGGCAAGGTCACCCCTCCACTTT	CASNGQGARSPLHF
TRBV11-2	-	TRBJ1-1	many	TGTGCCAGCAGCCCCGGCCTCCGGGCGGTGGGCGCTTTCTTT	CASSPGLRAVGAFF
TRBV5-8	-	TRBJ2-3	few	TGTGCCAGCAGCTTGGGATTTGATCAGGAAAACACAGATACGCAGTATTTT	CASSLGFDQENTDTQYF
TRBV5-8	-	TRBJ1-6	many	TGTGCCAGCAGCTCGAACCGGGCGGATAATTCACCCCTCCACTTT	CASSSNRADNSPLHF
TRBV7-2	-	TRBJ2-7	-	TGTGCCAGCAGTCGGGGGCAGAGCTCCTACGAGCAGTACTTC	CASSRGQSSYEQYF
TRBV10-3	TRBD1	TRBJ2-7	many	TGTGCCATCAGGCCGGGACAGGGGTCTTTCGAGCAGTACTTC	CAIRPGQGSFEQYF
TRBV20-1	-	TRBJ1-4	many	TGCAGTGCTAGTCCGGCAGGGGCTGAAAAACTGTTTTTT	CSASPAGAEKLFF
TRBV4-1	TRBD2	TRBJ2-2	many	TGCGCCAGCAGCCAAGAAACTAGCGTTACCGGGGAGCTGTTTTTT	CASSQETSVTGELFF
TRBV7-3	TRBD1	TRBJ1-1	once	TGTGCCAGCAGCTTAGCCGGACAGGGTTGGAACACTGAAGCTTTCTTT	CASSLAGQGWNTEAFF
TRBV10-3	-	TRBJ2-5	-	TGTGCCATCAGTGAGCCCGGGGGCGCGGAGACCCAGTACTTC	CAISEPGGAETQYF
TRBV18	-	TRBJ1-2	-	TGTGCCAGCTCACCTAGAAGGGGGACGGTCGGCTACACCTTC	CASSPRRGTVGYTF
TRBV20-1	TRBD1	TRBJ2-2	few	TGCAGTGCTAACGGGTACAGGGGGAACACCGGGGAGCTGTTTTTT	CSANGYRGNTGELFF
TRBV12-3/TRBV12-4	-	TRBJ1-4	many	TGTGCCAGCAGCCCTGAAAAGCTAAGGAGTGAAAAACTGTTTTTT	CASSPEKLRSEKLFF
TRBV9	-	TRBJ2-5	-	TGTGCCAGCAGCTCCGACGGGGGCCAAGAGACCCAGTACTTC	CASSSDGGQETQYF
TRBV6-1	TRBD2	TRBJ2-7	-	TGTGCCTCCAAAGTCCCGGGACTAGCTGACGAGCAGTACTTC	CASKVPGLADEQYF
TRBV20-1	TRBD2	TRBJ2-7	many	TGCAGTGCTAGAGATTGGGCTAGCGGAAACTCCTACGAGCAGTACTTC	CSARDWASGNSYEQYF
TRBV28	-	TRBJ2-7	-	TGTGCCAGCAGTACCAACTGGGAGCAGTACTTC	CASSTNWEQYF